The 23 T cell receptor beta chains reported below all come from one sample, sequenced in a study of early stage breast cancer tumors. Sequencing was performed with immunoSEQ multiplex PCR; in TCRdb, only in-frame clones are kept and a portion is missing. Of about 36,000 clones detected, 70% to 85% appear once; the ten largest clones hold 6.8%. The sample was blood. Receptor source: a person aged 55 to 69 with breast cancer.

A few counts support this clone. The chain recombines TRBV2 with TRBJ1-1; 7 bases align to TRBD1. The V and J ends lost 6 bases and 5 bases, in that order; junction bases with no gene match: 12. Germline CDR1 SNHLY, CDR2 FYNNEI. The CDR3 is 15 residues long. CDR3 amino acids: CASRPTKTGRTEAFF. The DNA of the CDR3 is TGTGCCAGCAGACCCACTAAGACAGGGCGGACTGAAGCTTTCTTT.

The genes are TRBV2 and TRBJ2-2, with D maybe TRBD2 (6 bases). The CDR3 contains 15 residues. Germline V gives CDR1 SNHLY, CDR2 FYNNEI. The ends were cut back, 6 bases at V and 5 bases at J, with 16 bases in the middle. The CDR3 bases are TGTGCCAGCAGGGCCGGGACTCATTTTACCGGGGAGCTGTTTTTT. Translation: CASRAGTHFTGELFF.

The chain couples TRBV27 to TRBJ1-4; no definite D call. Deletions cut 1 base from V and 3 bases from J, with 9 bases between. This CDR3 contains 15 residues. The V gene's germline CDR1 is MNHEY and CDR2 SMNVEV (reference sequence). CDR3 region: CASSLFQVPNEKLFF. CDR3 nucleotides: TGTGCCAGCAGTTTATTTCAGGTGCCTAATGAAAAACTGTTTTTT.

This chain links TRBV28 with TRBJ1-5; TRBD1 is a possible D gene (5 bases). CDR1 and CDR2 (germline): MDHEN, SYDVKM. This CDR3 region has 14 residues. Trimming pared 4 bases from V and 4 bases from J, leaving 11 bases between. The chain's CDR3 is CASSSPPGNQPQHF. The CDR3 DNA reads as TGTGCCAGCAGTTCCCCGCCAGGGAATCAGCCCCAGCATTTT.

J is TRBJ2-4 and V is TRBV11-3; 12 bases are a match to TRBD1. CDR1 and CDR2 (germline): SGHNT, YENEEA. This CDR3 comprises 16 residues. The V and J ends lost 5 bases and 3 bases, in that order; junction bases with no gene match: 5. This CDR3 reads CASSLGTGGVKNIQYF. CDR3 DNA sequence: TGTGCCAGCAGCCTCGGGACAGGGGGCGTCAAAAACATTCAGTACTTC.

The chain recombines TRBV28 with TRBJ1-2; the match to TRBD1 covers 12 bases. Germline CDR1 MDHEN, CDR2 SYDVKM. This CDR3 comprises 14 residues. V shed 5 bases, J shed 7 bases, and the junction held 5 bases outside the gene matches. In DNA, the CDR3 is TGTGCCAGCAGTGCCGGGACAGGGGGCGGTGGCTACACCTTC. Residues: CASSAGTGGGGYTF.

The CDR3 nucleotides read TGTGCCAGCAGTTTGAGGGGCTGGACAGCCGAAGAGACCCAGTACTTC. Translation: CASSLRGWTAEETQYF. The chain recombines TRBV6-5 with TRBJ2-5, with D perhaps TRBD1 (6 bases). Germline CDR1 is MNHEY and CDR2 is SVGAGI. CDR3 size: 16 residues. V was trimmed by 4 bases and J by 3 bases, leaving 18 bases between them.

This clone was detected a few times. The chain employs TRBV5-1 and TRBJ2-7; 9 bases fit TRBD2. The CDR3 has 13 amino acids. V shed 4 bases, J shed 5 bases, and the junction held 4 bases outside the gene matches. The germline V gene has CDR1 SGHRS and CDR2 YFSETQ. The CDR3 sequence: CASSGSGSHEQYF. CDR3 bases: TGCGCCAGCAGCGGTAGCGGGAGTCACGAGCAGTACTTC.

In its sample, this clone was seen a few times. The CDR3 region has the DNA TGTGCCAGTAGTATAGTCGGCAGGGGGCGGCATCAGCCCCAGCATTTT. This translates into CASSIVGRGRHQPQHF. V usage is TRBV19 and J usage is TRBJ1-5; 8 bases fit TRBD1. V lost 1 base, J lost 5 bases, and 7 bases stayed unmatched. CDR1 and CDR2 from the germline V gene are LNHDA and SQIVND (reference sequence). CDR3 size: 16 residues.

J is TRBJ1-2 and V is TRBV2, with no clear D. V lost 3 bases to trimming and J lost 5 bases, with 10 bases between them. CDR3 size: 13 residues. Germline values: CDR1 SNHLY, CDR2 FYNNEI. In DNA form, the CDR3 reads TGTGCCAGCAGTGAGCCCACTCAATATGGCTACACCTTC. The encoded protein is CASSEPTQYGYTF.

V usage is TRBV27 and J usage is TRBJ1-1; D gene unclear. V lost 7 bases to trimming and J lost 2 bases, with 11 bases between them. The germline V gene encodes CDR1 MNHEY and CDR2 SMNVEV (reference sequence). There are 13 residues in the CDR3. CDR3 sequence: CASTIGPNTEAFF. Here the CDR3 DNA reads TGTGCCAGCACCATAGGACCCAACACTGAAGCTTTCTTT.

This clone was detected only once. The V and J genes are TRBV28 and TRBJ1-2; 10 nucleotides line up with TRBD1. Germline CDR1 and CDR2: MDHEN and SYDVKM. The V segment lost 5 bases and the J segment 7 bases; nucleotides outside the gene matches: 10. This CDR3 has 15 residues. This CDR3 is CASSPASGTGAGYTF. As DNA, the CDR3 is TGTGCCAGCAGTCCGGCCTCCGGGACAGGGGCTGGCTACACCTTC.

This chain joins TRBV5-1 and TRBJ1-3; no firm D call. CDR1 and CDR2 (germline): SGHRS, YFSETQ. CDR3 length: 15 residues. V lost 1 base and J lost 4, with 12 bases in between. The DNA for the CDR3 is TGCGCCAGCAGCTTGAGCCTGGCAGGCGGAAACACCATATATTTT. Its translation is CASSLSLAGGNTIYF.

The chain links TRBV20-1 to TRBJ2-7, with unresolved D. From germline, CDR1 is DFQATT and CDR2 SNEGSKA (reference sequence). CDR3 length: 10 amino acids. V lost 5 bases, J lost 5 bases, and 7 bases lay in between. The CDR3 protein is CSAGRDEQYF. The CDR3 region has the DNA TGCAGTGCTGGAAGGGACGAGCAGTACTTC.

The chain links TRBV6-1 to TRBJ2-7, with 7 bases fitting TRBD1. Germline CDR1 reads MNHNS; CDR2 reads SASEGT. J lost 2 bases, V lost 2 bases, and 6 bases had no gene match. The CDR3 is made up of 15 amino acids. CDR3 in amino acids: CASSELGRGTYEQYF. The CDR3 DNA reads as TGTGCCAGCAGTGAATTAGGCAGGGGGACCTACGAGCAGTACTTC.

The gene calls are TRBV7-6 and TRBJ2-1; 7 nucleotides match TRBD2. Germline V gene data show CDR1 as SGHVS and CDR2 as FNYEAQ. The CDR3 runs to 15 residues. V shed 1 base, J shed 4 bases, and the junction held 4 bases outside the gene matches. This chain's CDR3 is CASSLGGTIYNEQFF. DNA of the CDR3: TGTGCCAGCAGCTTAGGGGGGACTATATACAATGAGCAGTTCTTC.

This chain links TRBV28 with TRBJ2-2; 9 nucleotides agree with TRBD1. The ends lost 7 bases at V and 5 bases at J; junction bases unmatched: 5. The CDR3 consists of 14 residues. Germline loops: CDR1 MDHEN, CDR2 SYDVKM. CDR3 sequence: CASIKTGGTGELFF. The CDR3, as DNA: TGTGCCAGCATTAAGACAGGGGGTACCGGGGAGCTGTTTTTT.

This clone was seen a single time. The chain is built from TRBV7-2 and TRBJ2-2, with D uncertain. CDR3 length: 14 amino acids. Trimming shortened V by 4 bases and J by 5 bases, and 11 bases separated the two germline ends. Germline loops: CDR1 SGHTA, CDR2 FQGNSA. The CDR3 bases are TGTGCCAGCAGCTCCCCAACTCGGACCGGGGAGCTGTTTTTT. Protein sequence: CASSSPTRTGELFF.

This sequence joins TRBV5-1 and TRBJ2-2; TRBD2 agrees at 8 bases. Germline CDR1 SGHRS, CDR2 YFSETQ. The CDR3 loop spans 14 amino acids. V was pared by 5 bases and J by 6 bases, with 6 bases of the junction left unmatched. CDR3 amino acids: CASRGNSGAGELFF. CDR3 DNA sequence: TGCGCCAGCAGAGGCAATAGCGGGGCCGGGGAGCTGTTTTTT. Full variable domain (rest looked up from reference TRBV5-1 and TRBJ2-2): KAGVTQTPRYLIKTRGQQVTLSCSPISGHRSVSWYQQTPGQGLQFLFEYFSETQRNKGNFPGRFSGRQFSNSRSEMNVSTLELGDSALYLCASRGNSGAGELFFGEGSRLTVL.

The chain employs TRBV2 and TRBJ1-1; no reliable D call. The germline V and J ends were trimmed by 7 bases and 0 bases, with 12 bases remaining between them. The germline V gene has CDR1 SNHLY and CDR2 FYNNEI. This CDR3 is built from 14 residues. For the CDR3, the DNA is TGTGCCAGCATCCTGGGAGGGTTGAACACTGAAGCTTTCTTT. Its protein product is CASILGGLNTEAFF.

This clone has a single count. V usage is TRBV5-1 and J usage is TRBJ2-7; D may correspond to TRBD1 or TRBD2 (6 bases each). The ends were cut back, 4 bases at V and 3 bases at J, with 23 bases in the middle. Germline V gene data show CDR1 as SGHRS and CDR2 as YFSETQ. CDR3 size: 17 residues. The CDR3 DNA sequence: TGCGCCAGCAGCCCTGATTTTACAGGGACTTATGGCTACGAGCAGTACTTC. Amino acid sequence: CASSPDFTGTYGYEQYF.

The sample holds a few counts of this clone. The V and J genes are TRBV6-1 and TRBJ2-7, with TRBD1 as a possible D gene (7 bases). The CDR3 extends over 13 amino acids. CDR1 MNHNS and CDR2 SASEGT come from the germline V gene. The V gene lost 7 bases and the J gene lost 0 bases, with 10 bases spanning the gap. The CDR3 region is CASTGGNSYEQYF. The CDR3 DNA follows: TGTGCCAGCACAGGGGGGAACTCCTACGAGCAGTACTTC.

The chain carries TRBV28 and TRBJ2-1; the D gene is possibly TRBD2 (6 bases). This CDR3 contains 15 residues. V gave up 8 bases and J gave up 0 bases, with 14 bases separating them. In germline, CDR1 is MDHEN, CDR2 SYDVKM. The CDR3 nucleotides read TGTGCCAGCGTCCGTGGGCGGGGCTCCTACAATGAGCAGTTCTTC. It encodes CASVRGRGSYNEQFF.